Listed below are T cell receptor beta chains from one sample, sequenced in a study of OX40 agonist ivuxolimab in advanced cancers. Libraries were prepared by immunoSEQ multiplex PCR; TCRdb keeps only in-frame clonotypes and omits some of them. Among more than 25,000 clones listed, around 87% were seen once. The starting material was CD4+ or CD8+ T cells sorted from blood, obtained in a trial of the OX40 agonist ivuxolimab. These receptors all stem from an adult with an advanced solid tumor such as melanoma, head and neck, liver or kidney cancer. Each CDR3 is given with its conserved first and last residue. Each record gives: clone size, J gene, D gene, V gene, CDR3 DNA, CDR3 protein. A D gene is named only where the DNA matches it firmly. Size values are once, few and many counts, or a class for expanded clones, and some rows have none.

>.|TRBJ1-2|.|TRBV6-5
TGTGCCAGCAGTTACTCCCAATCCGGGACTCCTTATGGCTACACCTTC
CASSYSQSGTPYGYTF
>.|TRBJ1-2|.|TRBV5-1
TGCGCCAGCAGCATGTATAGCGGGAGGACAAACTATGGCTACACCTTC
CASSMYSGRTNYGYTF
>.|TRBJ2-7|TRBD1|TRBV11-3
TGTGCCAGCAGCCCCCAGGGGGTGGGACATTCTCCCTACGAGCAGTACTTC
CASSPQGVGHSPYEQYF
>.|TRBJ2-2|TRBD1|TRBV29-1
TGCAGCGCCTGGACAGGGCAACGCACCGGGGAGCTGTTTTTT
CSAWTGQRTGELFF
>.|TRBJ2-2|TRBD2|TRBV5-4
TGTGCCAGCAGGCCCTGGGGGGGCACCGGGGAGCTGTTTTTT
CASRPWGGTGELFF
>.|TRBJ2-2|.|TRBV4-2
TGTGCCAGCAGCCGCCGGGACGGGGACACCGGGGAGCTGTTTTTT
CASSRRDGDTGELFF
>few|TRBJ2-5|.|TRBV6-4
TGTGCCAGCAGTGAGGGCGCGCCCATTAGCCCTTGTCAGCGCCTGGAGACCCAGTACTTC
CASSEGAPISPCQRLETQYF
>.|TRBJ1-1|.|TRBV6-6
TGTGCCACCCTATTGAACACTGAAGCTTTCTTT
CATLLNTEAFF
>.|TRBJ2-3|.|TRBV5-8
TGTGGTTCTGTAAATACGCAGTATTTT
CGSVNTQYF
>.|TRBJ2-7|TRBD2|TRBV11-3
TGTGCCAGCAGGGCCCTGGGGGGGGACGGTGGTTCCTACGAGCAGTACTTC
CASRALGGDGGSYEQYF
>.|TRBJ2-2|.|TRBV5-4
TGTGCCAGCAGCCAGGGACCTGAGCTGTTTTTT
CASSQGPELFF
>.|TRBJ2-7|.|TRBV29-1
TGCAGCGTTGGACAGCCCGAGCAGTACTTC
CSVGQPEQYF
>.|TRBJ2-7|.|TRBV7-7
TGTGCCAGCAGCCCAAAACTCGGCTACGAGCAGTACTTC
CASSPKLGYEQYF
>.|TRBJ2-3|.|TRBV5-6
TGTGCCAGCAGCTTCGCGGGGAGGGGGTCCACAGATACGCAGTATTTT
CASSFAGRGSTDTQYF
>.|TRBJ1-2|.|TRBV18
TGTGCCAGCTCACCGCCAGTGGAATTTTTAAATGGCTACACCTTC
CASSPPVEFLNGYTF
>.|TRBJ1-5|.|TRBV6-5
TGTGCCAGCAGCCCGGGCCCCTCGTCCGATCAGCCCCAGCATTTT
CASSPGPSSDQPQHF
>.|TRBJ1-2|.|TRBV4-3
TGCGCCAGCAGCCAAGATAGAGGGGTTAACTATGGCTACACCTTC
CASSQDRGVNYGYTF
>.|TRBJ2-7|.|TRBV28
TGTGCCAGCACGCCCGGGCTAGTCTCGTACGAGCAGTACTTC
CASTPGLVSYEQYF
>once|TRBJ2-1|.|TRBV5-1
TGCGCCAGCAGCCCCGGGCCAGAGGGTGACAATGAGCAGTTCTTC
CASSPGPEGDNEQFF
>.|TRBJ1-1|TRBD1|TRBV19
TGTGCCAGTAGTTGGACAGGGCCGAGGACTGAAGCTTTCTTT
CASSWTGPRTEAFF
>.|TRBJ2-4|TRBD1|TRBV11-2
TGTGCCAGCAGCCCGCACACAGGGGGCCTTACCAAAAACATTCAGTACTTC
CASSPHTGGLTKNIQYF
>.|TRBJ1-5|TRBD1|TRBV27
TGTGCCAGCAGTTCAGGGGGACAGCCCCAGCATTTT
CASSSGGQPQHF
>.|TRBJ2-2|.|TRBV21-1
TGTGCCAGCAGCATTGTCCAGGGAACCGGGGAGCTGTTTTTT
CASSIVQGTGELFF
>.|TRBJ2-7|TRBD2|TRBV7-9
TGTGCCAGCAGCTTAATAGCTAGCGGGCCTATATACGAGCAGTACTTC
CASSLIASGPIYEQYF
>once|TRBJ2-7|.|TRBV13
TGTGCCAGCAGCTTAGGGAGCGAGCAGTACTTC
CASSLGSEQYF
>.|TRBJ2-5|.|TRBV18
TGTGCCAGCTCACCAGCACTCGAAGAGACCCAGTACTTC
CASSPALEETQYF
>few|TRBJ1-2|.|TRBV28
TGTGCCAGCAGTTTTATCGGACTGATCTATGGCTACACCTTC
CASSFIGLIYGYTF
>.|TRBJ1-2|.|TRBV28
TGTGCCAGCAGTTTATCCGTGGTCGCGTTCTATGGCTACACCTTC
CASSLSVVAFYGYTF
>.|TRBJ2-5|.|TRBV27
TGTGCCAGCAGTTTAAAGGCGGGGTTTGGGACCCAGTACTTC
CASSLKAGFGTQYF
>.|TRBJ2-7|.|TRBV19
TGTGCCAGTAGTATAGATCGTGCAGACTACGAGCAGTACTTC
CASSIDRADYEQYF
>.|TRBJ2-7|.|TRBV7-6
TGTGCCAGCAGCCCATATCCTTCGGCCGAGCAGTACTTC
CASSPYPSAEQYF
>.|TRBJ2-3|.|TRBV5-6
TGTGCCAGCAGCTTCCGGTTTGCCACAGATACGCAGTATTTT
CASSFRFATDTQYF
>few|TRBJ2-1|.|TRBV5-6
TGTGCCAGCACCCTTGGATACTTCGACAATGAGCAGTTCTTC
CASTLGYFDNEQFF
>few|TRBJ1-4|TRBD1|TRBV2
TGTGCCAGCAGTGAAAGAGGGGGCAGGGAAAAACTGTTTTTT
CASSERGGREKLFF
>.|TRBJ1-4|.|TRBV27
TGTGCCAGCACTCTTAATGAAAAACTGTTTTTT
CASTLNEKLFF
>.|TRBJ1-4|.|TRBV7-8
TGTGCCAGCCAAGAGCAGGGGTTGGGGGGGAGTGAAAAACTGTTTTTT
CASQEQGLGGSEKLFF
>.|TRBJ1-4|.|TRBV6-5
TGTGCCAGCAGTTACTGGGGGGGCGCGAAGGAAAAACTGTTTTTT
CASSYWGGAKEKLFF
>.|TRBJ2-7|TRBD2|TRBV4-1
TGCGCCAGCAGCCAAGAAGAAGGAGGACTAGCCTGGTCAAAGCAGTACTTC
CASSQEEGGLAWSKQYF
>.|TRBJ2-3|TRBD1|TRBV4-1
TGCGCCAGCAGCTGGGACAGGGGCACAGATACGCAGTATTTT
CASSWDRGTDTQYF
>.|TRBJ2-7|.|TRBV19
TGTGCCTACCTAAAGGGACCAAACCCCTACGAGCAGTACTTC
CAYLKGPNPYEQYF
>once|TRBJ2-7|.|TRBV13
TGTGCCAGCAGCCAGGGACTCCTTTCCTACGAGCAGTACTTC
CASSQGLLSYEQYF
>once|TRBJ1-2|.|TRBV7-9
TGTGCCAGCAGCTTAGGTGGAGGGAGCGGCTACACCTTC
CASSLGGGSGYTF
>.|TRBJ2-1|TRBD1|TRBV2
TGTGCCAGCAGTGAAGCACTCGGACAGGGGAAAATTTACAATGAGCAGTTCTTC
CASSEALGQGKIYNEQFF